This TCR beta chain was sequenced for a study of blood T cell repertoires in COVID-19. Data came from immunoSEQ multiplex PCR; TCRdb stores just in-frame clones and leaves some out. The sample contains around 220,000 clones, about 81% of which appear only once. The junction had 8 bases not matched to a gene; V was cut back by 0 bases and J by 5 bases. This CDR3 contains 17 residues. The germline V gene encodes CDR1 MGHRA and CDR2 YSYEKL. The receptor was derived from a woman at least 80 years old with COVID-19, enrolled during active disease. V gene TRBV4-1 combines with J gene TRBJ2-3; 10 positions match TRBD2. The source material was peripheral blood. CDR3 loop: CASSQERLAGAGDTQYF. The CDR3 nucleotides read TGCGCCAGCAGCCAAGAGAGGCTAGCGGGAGCTGGAGATACGCAGTATTTT.